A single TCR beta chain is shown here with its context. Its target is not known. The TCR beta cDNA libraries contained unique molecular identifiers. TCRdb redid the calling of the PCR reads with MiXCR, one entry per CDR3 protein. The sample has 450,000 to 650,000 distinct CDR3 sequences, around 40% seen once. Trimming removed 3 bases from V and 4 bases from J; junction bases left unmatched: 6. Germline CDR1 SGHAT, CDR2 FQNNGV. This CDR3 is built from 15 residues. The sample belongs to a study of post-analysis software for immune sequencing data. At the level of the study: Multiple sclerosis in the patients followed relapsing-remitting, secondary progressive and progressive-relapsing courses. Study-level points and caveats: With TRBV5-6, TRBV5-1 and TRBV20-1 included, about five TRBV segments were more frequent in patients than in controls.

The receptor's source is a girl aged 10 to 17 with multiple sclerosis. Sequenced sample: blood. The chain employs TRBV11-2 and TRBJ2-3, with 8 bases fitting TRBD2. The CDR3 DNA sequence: TGTGCCAGCAGCTTCAGCGGGGGCCCTTCAGATACGCAGTATTTT. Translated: CASSFSGGPSDTQYF.